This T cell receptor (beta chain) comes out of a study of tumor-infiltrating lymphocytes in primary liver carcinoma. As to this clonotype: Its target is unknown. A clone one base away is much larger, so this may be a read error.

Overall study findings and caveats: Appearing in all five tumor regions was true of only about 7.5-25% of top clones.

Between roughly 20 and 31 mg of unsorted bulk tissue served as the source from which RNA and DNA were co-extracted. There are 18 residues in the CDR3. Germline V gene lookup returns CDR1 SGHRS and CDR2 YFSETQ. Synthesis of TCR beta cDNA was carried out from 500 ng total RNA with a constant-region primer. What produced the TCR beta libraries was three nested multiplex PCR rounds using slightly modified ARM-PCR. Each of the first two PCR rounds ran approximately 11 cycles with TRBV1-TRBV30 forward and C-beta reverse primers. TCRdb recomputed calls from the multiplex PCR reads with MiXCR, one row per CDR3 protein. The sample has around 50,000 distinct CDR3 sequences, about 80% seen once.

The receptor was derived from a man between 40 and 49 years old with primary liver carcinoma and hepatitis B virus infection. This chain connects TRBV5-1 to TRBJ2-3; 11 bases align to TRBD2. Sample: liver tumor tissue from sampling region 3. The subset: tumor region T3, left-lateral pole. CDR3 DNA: TGCGCCAGCAGCCTCAGGGTAGGGCTAGCGGGAGGAACAGATATGCAGTATTTT. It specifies CASSLRVGLAGGTDMQYF.